Presented here are 13 T cell receptor beta chains from one specimen sequenced in a study of CD8 T cells in Susac syndrome. The RNA, about 0.5 to 1 ug, was put through reverse transcription using random hexamers. Via MiXCR, TCRdb re-called the immunoSEQ multiplex PCR reads, giving one row per CDR3 protein. The sample consists of roughly 300,000 distinct CDR3 sequences, approximately 84% of them appearing once. What was sequenced was CD8+ T cells from PBMCs. These TCRs come from a human donor with multiple sclerosis.

This CDR3 is CASTMGTSPNNEQFF. In nucleotides, the CDR3 is TGTGCCAGTACAATGGGGACTAGCCCAAACAATGAGCAGTTCTTC. V usage is TRBV19 and J usage is TRBJ2-1; TRBD2 matches 9 bases. The CDR3 totals 15 residues. From germline, CDR1 is LNHDA and CDR2 SQIVND (reference sequence). V dropped 7 bases and J dropped 5; count of bases not matched to a gene: 9. The full variable domain, its missing parts supplied by reference TRBV19 and TRBJ2-1, is DGGITQSPKYLFRKEGQNVTLSCEQNLNHDAMYWYRQDPGQGLRLIYYSQIVNDFQKGDIAEGYSVSREKKESFPLTVTSAQKNPTAFYLCASTMGTSPNNEQFFGPGTRLTVL.

The J gene is TRBJ1-2, the V gene TRBV5-1; tentative D call: TRBD1 (6 bases). Germline loops: CDR1 SGHRS, CDR2 YFSETQ. This CDR3 is built from 15 residues. V was trimmed by 0 bases and J by 2 bases, leaving 11 bases between them. CDR3 coding DNA: TGCGCCAGCAGCTTGGCCCAGGGGACAAACTATGGCTACACCTTC. Residues: CASSLAQGTNYGYTF.

The chain is built from TRBV18 and TRBJ2-1; perhaps TRBD1 as D (5 bases). Trimming removed 4 bases from V and 5 bases from J, with 12 bases in between. The CDR3 is 14 residues long. Germline assignment: CDR1 KGHSH and CDR2 LQKENI. The CDR3 DNA follows: TGTGCCAGCTCACAGCAGGGTTTGGACAATGAGCAGTTCTTC. This encodes CASSQQGLDNEQFF.

The chain uses TRBV2 and TRBJ1-2; D is unclear. Deletions cut 4 bases from V and 7 bases from J, with 10 bases between. The CDR3 contains 12 residues. CDR1 is SNHLY, CDR2 FYNNEI, per germline. The CDR3 protein is CASSGARGGYTF. The CDR3 DNA reads as TGTGCCAGCAGTGGGGCCAGAGGTGGCTACACCTTC.

The chain carries TRBV2 and TRBJ2-7, with 9 nucleotides matching TRBD2. The trim removed 6 bases at V and 2 bases at J, leaving 14 bases unmatched. Per germline, CDR1 SNHLY and CDR2 FYNNEI. The CDR3 contains 17 residues. The CDR3, as DNA: TGTGCCAGCAGATGGGGTATAGCGGGAGCCCCAACCTACGAGCAGTACTTC. Translating gives CASRWGIAGAPTYEQYF.

The chain has TRBV7-8 and TRBJ1-5; 8 bases line up with TRBD1. V lost 3 bases, J lost 12 bases, and 4 bases stayed unmatched. Germline V lookup: CDR1 SGHVS, CDR2 FQNEAQ. The CDR3 has 12 amino acids. The CDR3: CASSFTQGDQHF. The CDR3 nucleotides are TGTGCCAGCAGCTTTACACAGGGGGACCAGCATTTT. Together with reference TRBV7-8 and TRBJ1-5, the CDR3 gives the full variable domain: GAGVSQSPRYKVAKRGQDVALRCDPISGHVSLFWYQQALGQGPEFLTYFQNEAQLDKSGLPSDRFFAERPEGSVSTLKIQRTQQEDSAVYLCASSFTQGDQHFGDGTRLSIL.

As concerns this clonotype: An end of the junction does not agree with germline; a read error may underlie this. The chain has TRBV29-1 and TRBJ2-3; D is undetermined. CDR1 and CDR2 (germline): SQVTM, ANQGSEA. The CDR3 has 14 residues. CDR3 in DNA: TGCAGCGTTGAAGATCTTCTGTGGGCAGATTCGCAGTATTTT. As protein: CSVEDLLWADSQYF.

This clonotype was picked up a small number of times. The chain uses TRBV4-1 and TRBJ2-7, with D maybe TRBD2 (5 bases). The germline V gene has CDR1 MGHRA and CDR2 YSYEKL. CDR3 length: 13 residues. Trimming left V 4 bases short and J 2 bases short, with 9 bases between. CDR3 sequence reads: CASSLGLTYEQYF. In nucleotides, the CDR3 is TGCGCCAGCAGCCTCGGACTTACCTACGAGCAGTACTTC.

This clonotype was detected once. This chain uses TRBV6-5 with TRBJ1-1, with 8 bases that match TRBD1. Trimming at V came to 4 bases and at J to 7 bases, leaving 14 bases not matched to a gene. CDR1 and CDR2 (germline): MNHEY, SVGAGI. This CDR3 comprises 16 residues. This chain's CDR3 is CASSLTTGTGQSEAFF. CDR3 DNA: TGTGCCAGCAGTTTGACCACCGGGACAGGTCAAAGTGAAGCTTTCTTT.

The table lists this clonotype with a count of one. The gene calls are TRBV6-5 and TRBJ2-4, with 8 positions matching TRBD2. CDR3 size: 18 residues. With 5 bases clipped from V and 3 bases from J, the junction kept 15 bases outside the gene matches. CDR1 is MNHEY, CDR2 SVGAGI, per germline. The CDR3 sequence is CASSISRAGARGKNIQYF. The DNA for the CDR3 is TGTGCCAGCAGTATCTCGAGAGCGGGAGCACGAGGCAAAAACATTCAGTACTTC.

The chain carries TRBV27 and TRBJ2-7; 7 positions match TRBD2. CDR1 MNHEY and CDR2 SMNVEV come from the germline V gene (reference sequence). This CDR3 has 13 residues. Unmatched junction bases numbered 2, after V lost 1 base and J lost 5 bases. This CDR3 is CASSLLGGNEQYF. In DNA, the CDR3 is TGTGCCAGCAGTTTATTGGGAGGGAACGAGCAGTACTTC.

The chain carries TRBV11-2 and TRBJ2-1; no clear D. Germline V lookup: CDR1 SGHAT, CDR2 FQNNGV. V dropped 5 bases and J dropped 10 bases, with 9 bases sitting between them. The CDR3 totals 11 residues. The CDR3 DNA reads as TGTGCCAGCAGCCCTCCAGGAGAGCAGTTCTTC. It encodes CASSPPGEQFF.

The gene calls are TRBV29-1 and TRBJ2-6; 8 nucleotides agree with TRBD1. Germline values: CDR1 SQVTM, CDR2 ANQGSEA. V lost 7 bases, J lost 0 bases, and 8 bases stayed unmatched. This CDR3 comprises 16 residues. The CDR3 bases are TGCAGCGCCGGGACAGGCCTAAGCTCTGGGGCCAACGTCCTGACTTTC. Translating it yields CSAGTGLSSGANVLTF.